Presented here are 21 T cell receptor beta chains from one specimen sequenced in a study of CD8+ T cells in alopecia areata. Sequencing used cDNA as its template, made by extracting RNA and reverse transcribing it. The assay was immunoSEQ multiplex PCR, and TCRdb's table has in-frame clones only and misses some. The sample yields 180,000 or so clones, roughly 58% seen once. Documented treatment: oral pan-JAK inhibitor, 5-10 mg twice daily. The sample was CD4+ T cells sorted from blood, taken at approximately week 60, from a patient treated with tofacitinib. Receptors were obtained from a human donor with alopecia areata.

This clone was recorded a few times. The J gene is TRBJ1-2, the V gene TRBV14, with D unresolved. The CDR3 totals 12 residues. V was clipped by 3 bases and J by 7 bases, with 9 bases between them. The germline CDR1 and CDR2 sequences are SGHDN and FVKESK. The CDR3 is CASSQVEFGYTF. DNA for the CDR3: TGTGCCAGCAGCCAGGTCGAGTTTGGCTACACCTTC. The full variable domain, completed using reference TRBV14 and TRBJ1-2, is EAGVTQFPSHSVIEKGQTVTLRCDPISGHDNLYWYRRVMGKEIKFLLHFVKESKQDESGMPNNRFLAERTGGTYSTLKVQPAELEDSGVYFCASSQVEFGYTFGSGTRLTVV.

V is TRBV19 and J is TRBJ1-5; no firm D call. Germline CDR1 is LNHDA and CDR2 is SQIVND (reference sequence). The length of the CDR3 is 15 residues. V was pared by 6 bases and J by 1 base, with 13 bases between. The chain's CDR3 is CASRVSGGSNQPQHF. CDR3 in DNA: TGTGCCAGTAGGGTCTCAGGAGGGAGCAATCAGCCCCAGCATTTT.

The CDR3 DNA reads TGTGCCTGGGGACTGGGAGGCGGAAGCTACGAGCAGTACTTC. It specifies CAWGLGGGSYEQYF. The rearrangement uses TRBV30 and TRBJ2-7; D is perhaps TRBD2 (6 bases). The length of the CDR3 is 14 residues. Trimming removed 5 bases from V and 3 bases from J, with 17 bases in between. Germline lookup yields CDR1 GTSNPN and CDR2 SVGIG (reference sequence). Filled out from reference TRBV30 and TRBJ2-7, the complete variable domain reads SQTIHQWPATLVQPVGSPLSLECTVEGTSNPNLYWYRQAAGRGLQLLFYSVGIGQISSEVPQNLSASRPQDRQFILSSKKLLLSDSGFYLCAWGLGGGSYEQYFGPGTRLTVT.

This chain joins TRBV30 and TRBJ1-5; 8 bases agree with TRBD1. The J segment lost 1 base and the V segment lost 3 bases, leaving 8 bases of the junction unmatched. Germline V lookup: CDR1 GTSNPN, CDR2 SVGIG (reference sequence). The CDR3 has 16 residues. CDR3 amino acids: CAWSKPRQGSNQPQHF. As DNA, the CDR3 is TGTGCCTGGAGCAAGCCTCGACAGGGGAGCAATCAGCCCCAGCATTTT.

CDR3 DNA sequence: TGTGCCACCAGCACAACAGGGACAGGGGGTTTTGGGGCCAATGAGCAGTTCTTC. Translating it yields CATSTTGTGGFGANEQFF. The rearrangement joins TRBV15 to TRBJ2-1, with 11 bases that match TRBD1. The germline gives CDR1 LNHNV, CDR2 YYDKDF (reference sequence). V dropped 4 bases and J dropped 6; count of bases not matched to a gene: 14. This CDR3 has 18 residues.

V usage is TRBV29-1 and J usage is TRBJ1-5; the D gene is possibly TRBD1 (6 bases). The germline V gene has CDR1 SQVTM and CDR2 ANQGSEA. The CDR3 length is 13 residues. V was clipped by 4 bases and J by 4 bases, with 11 bases between them. The CDR3 DNA reads TGCAGCGTTGCGGGACAAGGGAATCAGCCCCAGCATTTT. This translates into CSVAGQGNQPQHF. Drawing the rest from reference TRBV29-1 and TRBJ1-5, the complete variable domain is SAVISQKPSRDICQRGTSLTIQCQVDSQVTMMFWYRQQPGQSLTLIATANQGSEATYESGFVIDKFPISRPNLTFSTLTVSNMSPEDSSIYLCSVAGQGNQPQHFGDGTRLSIL.

The V call is TRBV27, the J call TRBJ2-2; possible D gene TRBD1, 6 bases. Germline values: CDR1 MNHEY, CDR2 SMNVEV (reference sequence). This CDR3 is built from 13 residues. Trimming cost V 6 bases and J 7 bases, with 12 bases left between them. The CDR3 DNA reads TGTGCCAGCAGGACAGGTTGGGGCGGGGAGCTGTTTTTT. Residues: CASRTGWGGELFF.

This clone was seen more than once but under ten times. V is TRBV21-1 and J is TRBJ1-4; no check of the table's D call, TRBD1, against the DNA was made. TRBV21-1 is a pseudogene locus. This CDR3 has 13 amino acids. The CDR3 is CAFEGATNEKLFF. The DNA for the CDR3 is TGTGCCTTTGAGGGGGCAACTAATGAAAAACTGTTTTTT.

The chain couples TRBV5-6 to TRBJ2-6; tentatively, D is TRBD1 (6 bases). CDR3 length: 15 residues. V gave up 2 bases and J gave up 4 bases, with 10 bases separating them. CDR1 and CDR2 from the germline V gene are SGHDT and YYEEEE. CDR3 DNA sequence: TGTGCCAGCAGCTTTACAGGGACCGGGGCCAACGTCCTGACTTTC. Protein product: CASSFTGTGANVLTF.

The rearrangement links TRBV6-5 to TRBJ1-4; D call uncertain. The CDR3 totals 14 residues. V was cut by 3 bases and J by 8 bases, with 13 bases left in between. Germline CDR1 MNHEY, CDR2 SVGAGI. In nucleotides, the CDR3 is TGTGCCAGCAGTTATTCCGGGAGTTGGGAAAAACTGTTTTTT. It specifies CASSYSGSWEKLFF.

The chain is built from TRBV5-1 and TRBJ1-1; the D is unclear. The CDR3 covers 13 residues. Between the trimmed V and J ends, which lost 4 bases and 5 bases, there was a span of 12 bases. The germline CDR1 and CDR2 sequences are SGHRS and YFSETQ. The CDR3 is CASSPAQSTEAFF. The CDR3 nucleotides are TGCGCCAGCAGCCCCGCTCAGAGTACTGAAGCTTTCTTT.

The genes are TRBV30 and TRBJ1-6; no reliable D call. The CDR3 has 15 amino acids. Germline-derived CDR1 and CDR2 are GTSNPN and SVGIG (reference sequence). V lost 1 base, J lost 8 bases, and 15 bases lay in between. CDR3 bases: TGTGCCTGGAGTGCGGTGGGTGTGTCTGATTCACCCCTCCACTTT. Translated: CAWSAVGVSDSPLHF.

The J gene is TRBJ2-1, the V gene TRBV4-1; D uncertain. The germline V and J ends were trimmed by 0 bases and 7 bases, with 7 bases remaining between them. Germline CDR1 and CDR2: MGHRA and YSYEKL. There are 13 residues in the CDR3. CDR3 region: CASSQESGNEQFF. The CDR3 DNA reads as TGCGCCAGCAGCCAAGAGAGTGGAAATGAGCAGTTCTTC.

V and J are TRBV1 and TRBJ1-5; the table's D call TRBD1 went unverified against the DNA. TRBV1 is designated a pseudogene. There are 15 residues in the CDR3. In DNA, the CDR3 is TGCACCAGCAGCCAAATGTGCAGGCGCAATCAGCCCCAGCATTTT. The encoded protein is CTSSQMCRRNQPQHF.

The rearrangement uses TRBV5-6 and TRBJ2-5; TRBD1 matches at 9 bases. From germline, CDR1 is SGHDT and CDR2 YYEEEE. This CDR3 comprises 15 residues. V lost 1 base to trimming and J lost 12 bases; unmatched junction nucleotides: 13. The CDR3 loop reads CASSLSIEFRTGEYF. The CDR3 DNA is TGTGCCAGCAGCTTGTCGATTGAATTCCGGACAGGGGAGTACTTC.

The chain is built from TRBV25-1 and TRBJ2-3, with 8 bases that match TRBD2. The CDR3 contains 14 residues. J gave up 6 bases and V 4 bases, and 6 bases lay outside the gene matches. The germline gives CDR1 MGHDK, CDR2 SYGVNS. The CDR3 bases are TGTGCCAGCAGTGGACGGGGGGGTGTGGATACGCAGTATTTT. Protein: CASSGRGGVDTQYF.

The rearrangement joins TRBV10-3 to TRBJ1-1, with 8 nucleotides matching TRBD1. With V trimmed by 2 bases and J by 2 bases, 13 bases remained unmatched. Germline CDR1 is ENHRY and CDR2 is SYGVKD. The CDR3 extends over 18 amino acids. CDR3 loop: CAISETKTGAIANTEAFF. The CDR3 nucleotides read TGTGCCATCAGTGAGACAAAGACAGGGGCAATCGCAAACACTGAAGCTTTCTTT.

V gene TRBV2 combines with J gene TRBJ2-7; D uncertain. This CDR3 region has 12 residues. Trimming shortened V by 8 bases and J by 6 bases, and 14 bases separated the two germline ends. CDR1 and CDR2 (germline): SNHLY, FYNNEI. The CDR3 reads CASGRGPSEQYF. CDR3 nucleotide sequence: TGTGCCAGCGGTAGAGGACCGAGCGAGCAGTACTTC.

This clone came up a few times. The rearrangement uses TRBV29-1 and TRBJ1-1, with D perhaps matching TRBD1 (5 bases). The V end was cut by 7 bases, the J end by 0 bases, with 36 bases between. Germline V gene lookup returns CDR1 SQVTM and CDR2 ANQGSEA. The CDR3 totals 21 residues. Here the CDR3 DNA reads TGCAGCGCATCAGAGCCAGTGGTACGCGGAAGGGACTTCCGTATGAACACTGAAGCTTTCTTT. Translating gives CSASEPVVRGRDFRMNTEAFF.

This clone was recorded at least ten times. Other DNA sequences in this sample translate to the same CDR3. The chain uses TRBV5-6 and TRBJ2-3, with D perhaps TRBD2 (5 bases). The length of the CDR3 is 15 residues. CDR1 and CDR2 (germline): SGHDT, YYEEEE. Between the trimmed V and J ends, which lost 0 bases and 2 bases, there was a span of 10 bases. The DNA for the CDR3 is TGTGCCAGCAGCTTGGGAACGGGGTTCACAGATACGCAGTATTTT. It is translated as CASSLGTGFTDTQYF.

The chain carries TRBV15 and TRBJ2-3; tentatively, D is TRBD2 (5 bases). Germline-derived CDR1 and CDR2 are LNHNV and YYDKDF (reference sequence). The CDR3 is 16 residues long. V lost 0 bases to trimming and J lost 1 base, with 11 bases between them. CDR3 DNA: TGTGCCACCAGCAGAGATCTCCCCGGGGGCACAGATACGCAGTATTTT. Encoded protein: CATSRDLPGGTDTQYF.